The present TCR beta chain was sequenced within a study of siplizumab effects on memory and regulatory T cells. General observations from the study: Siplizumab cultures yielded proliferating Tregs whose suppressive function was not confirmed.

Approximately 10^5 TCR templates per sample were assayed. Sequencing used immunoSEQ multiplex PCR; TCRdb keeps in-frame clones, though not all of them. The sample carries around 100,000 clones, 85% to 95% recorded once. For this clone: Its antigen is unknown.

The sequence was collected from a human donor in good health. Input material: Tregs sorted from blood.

Written as DNA, the CDR3 is TGTGCCAGCAGTGCCGCCCCTGGAAACACCATATATTTT. Encoded protein: CASSAAPGNTIYF. V usage is TRBV6-4 and J usage is TRBJ1-3; no clear D gene. Trimming pared 4 bases from V and 2 bases from J, leaving 6 bases between. The CDR3 is 13 residues long. CDR1 MRHNA and CDR2 SNTAGT come from the germline V gene.